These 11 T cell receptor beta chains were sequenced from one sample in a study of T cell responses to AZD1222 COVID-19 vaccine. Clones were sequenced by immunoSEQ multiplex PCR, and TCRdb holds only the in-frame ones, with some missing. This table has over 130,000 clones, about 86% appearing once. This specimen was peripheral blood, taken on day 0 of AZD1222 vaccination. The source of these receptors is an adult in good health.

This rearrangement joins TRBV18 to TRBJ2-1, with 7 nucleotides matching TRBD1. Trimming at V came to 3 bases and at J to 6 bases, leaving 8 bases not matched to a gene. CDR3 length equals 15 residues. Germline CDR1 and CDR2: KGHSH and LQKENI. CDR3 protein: CASSPGDSALNEQFF. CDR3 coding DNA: TGTGCCAGCTCACCGGGGGACAGCGCTCTCAATGAGCAGTTCTTC.

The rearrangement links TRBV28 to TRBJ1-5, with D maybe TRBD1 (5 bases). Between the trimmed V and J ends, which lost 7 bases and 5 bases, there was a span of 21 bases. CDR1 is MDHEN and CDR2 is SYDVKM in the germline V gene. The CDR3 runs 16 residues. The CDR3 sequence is CASTPWGGEGHQPQHF. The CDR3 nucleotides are TGTGCCAGCACCCCTTGGGGGGGAGAGGGGCATCAGCCCCAGCATTTT.

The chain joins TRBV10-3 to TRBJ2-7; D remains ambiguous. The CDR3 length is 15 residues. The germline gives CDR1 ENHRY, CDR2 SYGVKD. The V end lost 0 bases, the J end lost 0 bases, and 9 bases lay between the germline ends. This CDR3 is CAISESRGGSYEQYF. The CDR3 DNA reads TGTGCCATCAGTGAGTCACGCGGTGGCTCCTACGAGCAGTACTTC.

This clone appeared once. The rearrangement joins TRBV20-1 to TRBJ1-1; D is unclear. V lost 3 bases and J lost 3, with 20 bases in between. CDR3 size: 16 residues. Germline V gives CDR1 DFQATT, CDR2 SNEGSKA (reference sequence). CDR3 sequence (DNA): TGCAGTGCTAGTTGGAGGGCCCTCAACGGGTACACTGAAGCTTTCTTT. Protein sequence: CSASWRALNGYTEAFF.

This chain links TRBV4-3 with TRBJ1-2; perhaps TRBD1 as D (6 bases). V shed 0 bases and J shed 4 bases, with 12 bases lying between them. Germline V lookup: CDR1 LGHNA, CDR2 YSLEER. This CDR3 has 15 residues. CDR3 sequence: CASSQEAGDRYGYTF. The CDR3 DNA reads TGCGCCAGCAGCCAAGAGGCAGGGGATCGCTATGGCTACACCTTC.

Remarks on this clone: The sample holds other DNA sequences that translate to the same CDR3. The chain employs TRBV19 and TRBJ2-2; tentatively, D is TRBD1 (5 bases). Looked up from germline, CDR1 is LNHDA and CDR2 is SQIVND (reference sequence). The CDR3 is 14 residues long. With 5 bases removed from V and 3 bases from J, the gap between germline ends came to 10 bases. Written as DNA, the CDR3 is TGTGCCAGTAGTTCCCAGGGCGACACCGGGGAGCTGTTTTTT. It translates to CASSSQGDTGELFF. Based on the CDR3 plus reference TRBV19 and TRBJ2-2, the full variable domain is DGGITQSPKYLFRKEGQNVTLSCEQNLNHDAMYWYRQDPGQGLRLIYYSQIVNDFQKGDIAEGYSVSREKKESFPLTVTSAQKNPTAFYLCASSSQGDTGELFFGEGSRLTVL.

CDR3 amino acids: CASSREPNQPQHF. The CDR3 DNA reads TGTGCCAGCTCACGGGAGCCAAATCAGCCCCAGCATTTT. The chain joins TRBV18 to TRBJ1-5, with unresolved D. CDR3 size: 13 residues. Trimming took off 4 bases at V and 4 bases at J, with 8 bases between the two ends. Germline loops: CDR1 KGHSH, CDR2 LQKENI.

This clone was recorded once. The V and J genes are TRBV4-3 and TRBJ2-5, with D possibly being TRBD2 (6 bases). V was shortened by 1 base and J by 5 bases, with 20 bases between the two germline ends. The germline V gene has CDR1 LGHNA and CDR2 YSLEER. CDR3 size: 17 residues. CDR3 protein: CASSQGWRTTFRETQYF. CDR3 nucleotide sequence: TGCGCCAGCAGCCAAGGATGGAGGACTACCTTCCGTGAGACCCAGTACTTC.

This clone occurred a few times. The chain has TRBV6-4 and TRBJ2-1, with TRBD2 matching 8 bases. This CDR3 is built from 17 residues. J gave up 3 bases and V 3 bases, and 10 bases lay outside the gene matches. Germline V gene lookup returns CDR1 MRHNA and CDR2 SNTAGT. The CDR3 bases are TGTGCCAGCAGTGAAGTTGGGGCTAGCGGGCACTACAATGAGCAGTTCTTC. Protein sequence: CASSEVGASGHYNEQFF.

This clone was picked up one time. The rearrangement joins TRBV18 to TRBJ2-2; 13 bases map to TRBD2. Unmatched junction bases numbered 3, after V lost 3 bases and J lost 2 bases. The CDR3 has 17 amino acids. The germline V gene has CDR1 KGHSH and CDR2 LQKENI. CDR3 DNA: TGTGCCAGCTCACCGCGGACTAGCGGGAGCAACACCGGGGAGCTGTTTTTT. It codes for CASSPRTSGSNTGELFF.

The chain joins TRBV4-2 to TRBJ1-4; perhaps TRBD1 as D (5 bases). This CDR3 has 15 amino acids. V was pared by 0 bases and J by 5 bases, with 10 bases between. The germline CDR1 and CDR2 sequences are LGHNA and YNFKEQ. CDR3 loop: CASSQDKQENEKLFF. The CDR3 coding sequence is TGTGCCAGCAGCCAAGATAAACAGGAGAATGAAAAACTGTTTTTT.